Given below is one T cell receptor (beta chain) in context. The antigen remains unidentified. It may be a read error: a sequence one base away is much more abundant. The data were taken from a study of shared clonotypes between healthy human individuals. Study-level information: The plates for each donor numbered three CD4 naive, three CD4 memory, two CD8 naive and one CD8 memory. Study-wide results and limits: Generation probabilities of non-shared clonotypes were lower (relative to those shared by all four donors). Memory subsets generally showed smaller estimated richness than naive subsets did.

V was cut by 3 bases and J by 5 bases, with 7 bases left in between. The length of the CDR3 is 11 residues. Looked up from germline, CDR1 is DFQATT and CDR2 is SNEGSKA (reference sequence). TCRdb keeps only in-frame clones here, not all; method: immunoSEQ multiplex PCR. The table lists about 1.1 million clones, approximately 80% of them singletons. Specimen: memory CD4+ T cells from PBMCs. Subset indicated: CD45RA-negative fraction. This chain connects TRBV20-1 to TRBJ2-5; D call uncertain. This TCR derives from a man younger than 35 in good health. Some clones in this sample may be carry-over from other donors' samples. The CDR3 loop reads CSASVRETQYF. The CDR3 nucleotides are TGCAGTGCTAGCGTCAGGGAGACCCAGTACTTC.